The 19 T cell receptor beta chains in this list originate from one sample, sequenced in a study of radiation and T cells in renal cell carcinoma. Assay used: immunoSEQ multiplex PCR; TCRdb lists only in-frame clones, some missing. Here the sample spans 100,000 to 150,000 clones, more than 70% being singletons. Time point denoted: blood 2 weeks post-SBRT. Treatment indicated: 15 Gy SBRT to primary tumor, nephrectomy 4 weeks later. The material was blood, obtained from a patient whose treatment included radiotherapy and nephrectomy. The source is a woman in her 70s with renal cell carcinoma.

This chain uses TRBV15 with TRBJ2-3; TRBD1 agrees at 9 bases. V dropped 8 bases and J dropped 3; count of bases not matched to a gene: 6. Germline CDR1 LNHNV, CDR2 YYDKDF (reference sequence). The CDR3 contains 14 residues. The DNA for the CDR3 is TGTGCCACCCAGGACAGGGGAGGGACAGATACGCAGTATTTT. It encodes CATQDRGGTDTQYF.

This rearrangement joins TRBV5-4 to TRBJ2-1, with D hard to call. Trimming removed 0 bases from V and 8 bases from J, with 21 bases in between. The germline V gene encodes CDR1 SGHNT and CDR2 YYREEE (reference sequence). The CDR3 sequence is 17 residues long. CDR3 protein: CASSLAKQPSGRYEQFF. The CDR3 nucleotides are TGTGCCAGCAGCTTGGCCAAACAGCCTTCCGGTAGGTATGAGCAGTTCTTC.

This chain joins TRBV4-3 and TRBJ2-1; 11 nucleotides agree with TRBD2. The V gene end was trimmed by 3 bases and the J gene end by 8 bases; junction bases not matched to a gene: 6. Germline CDR1 LGHNA, CDR2 YSLEER. The CDR3 contains 15 residues. The CDR3: CASSQLAGGHDEQFF. The CDR3 DNA is TGCGCCAGCAGCCAGCTAGCGGGGGGCCACGATGAGCAGTTCTTC.

The chain is built from TRBV5-8 and TRBJ1-6, with TRBD1 identical over 8 bases. The CDR3 has 15 residues. V dropped 1 base and J dropped 9; count of bases not matched to a gene: 6. CDR1 SGHTS and CDR2 YDEGEE come from the germline V gene. CDR3: CASSLLNRGSSPLHF. CDR3 nucleotide sequence: TGTGCCAGCAGCTTGTTGAACAGGGGGAGTTCACCCCTCCACTTT.

The J gene is TRBJ2-3, the V gene TRBV5-1; 7 bases match TRBD1. The germline V gene has CDR1 SGHRS and CDR2 YFSETQ. The CDR3 is 14 amino acids. V dropped 3 bases and J dropped 5; count of bases not matched to a gene: 6. The DNA of the CDR3 is TGCGCCAGCAGCTGGGGGACAGTGCGAGATACGCAGTATTTT. Residues: CASSWGTVRDTQYF. Full variable domain (outside the CDR3, taken from reference TRBV5-1 and TRBJ2-3): KAGVTQTPRYLIKTRGQQVTLSCSPISGHRSVSWYQQTPGQGLQFLFEYFSETQRNKGNFPGRFSGRQFSNSRSEMNVSTLELGDSALYLCASSWGTVRDTQYFGPGTRLTVL.

The chain combines TRBV4-3 with TRBJ2-1; perhaps TRBD2 as D (6 bases). Germline CDR1 and CDR2: LGHNA and YSLEER. The CDR3 has 14 residues. V lost 2 bases and J lost 7, with 12 bases in between. DNA for the CDR3: TGCGCCAGCAGCCAAAGGGGAGGTGGGAATGAGCAGTTCTTC. Its translation is CASSQRGGGNEQFF.

CDR3 amino acids: CASSQATSGGAPETQYF. As DNA, the CDR3 is TGTGCCAGCAGCCAGGCAACTAGCGGGGGGGCCCCAGAGACCCAGTACTTC. The chain employs TRBV4-2 and TRBJ2-5; 13 bases map to TRBD2. V was clipped by 3 bases and J by 4 bases; unmatched bases: 8. The germline gives CDR1 LGHNA, CDR2 YNFKEQ. The CDR3 sequence is 17 residues long.

This sequence joins TRBV6-6 and TRBJ1-1; the match to TRBD1 covers 8 bases. The trim removed 7 bases at V and 0 bases at J, leaving 4 bases unmatched. This CDR3 region has 14 residues. Per germline, CDR1 MNHNY and CDR2 SVGAGI (reference sequence). DNA for the CDR3: TGTGCCAGCACTTTGACAGGGGTGAACACTGAAGCTTTCTTT. The encoded protein is CASTLTGVNTEAFF.

This clone has more than one count but fewer than ten. The chain combines TRBV19 with TRBJ1-2; D gene uncertain. Trimming took off 3 bases at V and 2 bases at J, with 7 bases between the two ends. Germline V gene lookup returns CDR1 LNHDA and CDR2 SQIVND (reference sequence). CDR3 length: 13 amino acids. The DNA of the CDR3 is TGTGCCAGTAGTATTTCGGGCAACTATGGCTACACCTTC. The encoded protein is CASSISGNYGYTF.

V and J are TRBV29-1 and TRBJ2-7, with 7 bases fitting TRBD1. This CDR3 region has 13 residues. The V gene's germline CDR1 is SQVTM and CDR2 ANQGSEA. The V and J ends lost 4 bases and 4 bases, in that order; junction bases with no gene match: 7. CDR3 protein: CSVVRGPFYEQYF. CDR3 coding DNA: TGCAGCGTTGTTAGGGGGCCCTTTTACGAGCAGTACTTC.

This chain uses TRBV15 with TRBJ2-1, with 12 positions matching TRBD2. This CDR3 spans 17 amino acids. Looked up from germline, CDR1 is LNHNV and CDR2 is YYDKDF (reference sequence). J was trimmed by 2 bases and V by 6 bases; bases with no gene match: 8. CDR3 DNA: TGTGCCACCAGGCCTAGCGGGGGGGCAGGGGCCTACAATGAGCAGTTCTTC. Residues: CATRPSGGAGAYNEQFF.

In its sample, this clone was seen once. V usage is TRBV28 and J usage is TRBJ1-6; D is ambiguous. Germline-derived CDR1 and CDR2 are MDHEN and SYDVKM. Between the trimmed V and J ends, which lost 2 bases and 5 bases, there was a span of 13 bases. The CDR3 is 16 residues long. The CDR3 DNA sequence: TGTGCCAGCAGTTTAAGGCGGCAGAGTAATAATTCACCCCTCCACTTT. Protein: CASSLRRQSNNSPLHF.

This clone was observed a few times. CDR3 DNA sequence: TGCGCCAGCAGCTTGGCACTCTCTAAGGGGTATGGCTACACCTTC. It encodes CASSLALSKGYGYTF. The chain couples TRBV5-1 to TRBJ1-2; D is perhaps TRBD1 (5 bases). CDR1 and CDR2 from the germline V gene are SGHRS and YFSETQ. The V end was cut by 0 bases, the J end by 5 bases, with 14 bases between. The CDR3 spans 15 residues.

This chain connects TRBV7-2 to TRBJ2-2, with 7 positions matching TRBD2. Germline CDR1 and CDR2: SGHTA and FQGNSA. V trimming: 5 bases; J trimming: 2 bases; junction bases outside the gene matches: 8. The CDR3 totals 16 residues. CDR3 loop: CASSPVGGVNTGELFF. CDR3 bases: TGTGCCAGCAGCCCCGTGGGGGGGGTTAACACCGGGGAGCTGTTTTTT.

This rearrangement joins TRBV27 to TRBJ1-2; TRBD1 matches 8 bases. CDR1 and CDR2 (germline): MNHEY, SMNVEV (reference sequence). The V gene end was trimmed by 5 bases and the J gene end by 7 bases; junction bases not matched to a gene: 12. The CDR3 totals 15 residues. This chain's CDR3 is CASSILRDRNSGYTF. CDR3 in DNA: TGTGCCAGCAGTATCCTCCGGGACAGGAATTCTGGCTACACCTTC.

A single count supports this clone. The chain employs TRBV30 and TRBJ2-2; 10 bases align to TRBD2. The CDR3 has 14 amino acids. The J segment lost 5 bases and the V segment lost 4 bases, leaving 4 bases of the junction unmatched. CDR1 and CDR2 (germline): GTSNPN, SVGIG (reference sequence). For the CDR3, the DNA is TGTGCCTGGAAGGTTAGCGGGGGGACCGGGGAGCTGTTTTTT. This encodes CAWKVSGGTGELFF.

This clone turned up a few times. The V call is TRBV4-3, the J call TRBJ2-7; the D gene is possibly TRBD1 (5 bases). V gave up 1 base and J gave up 5 bases, with 15 bases separating them. The germline V gene encodes CDR1 LGHNA and CDR2 YSLEER. CDR3 length: 15 amino acids. CDR3 nucleotide sequence: TGCGCCAGCAGCCAAGGGACATCCCCAAGCCACGAGCAGTACTTC. Protein product: CASSQGTSPSHEQYF.

The chain joins TRBV6-5 to TRBJ1-2; TRBD1 matches at 8 bases. CDR1 and CDR2 from the germline V gene are MNHEY and SVGAGI. CDR3 size: 13 residues. With V trimmed by 2 bases and J by 10 bases, 6 bases remained unmatched. CDR3 sequence reads: CASSYPQGEVYTF. The CDR3 DNA reads as TGTGCCAGCAGTTACCCACAGGGGGAAGTCTACACCTTC.

This chain uses TRBV9 with TRBJ2-2; TRBD2 is a possible D gene (5 bases). The germline CDR1 and CDR2 sequences are SGDLS and YYNGEE. The CDR3 length is 15 residues. V lost 0 bases to trimming and J lost 3 bases, with 9 bases between them. The CDR3 loop reads CASSVEAEYTGELFF. DNA for the CDR3: TGTGCCAGCAGCGTAGAAGCGGAGTACACCGGGGAGCTGTTTTTT.